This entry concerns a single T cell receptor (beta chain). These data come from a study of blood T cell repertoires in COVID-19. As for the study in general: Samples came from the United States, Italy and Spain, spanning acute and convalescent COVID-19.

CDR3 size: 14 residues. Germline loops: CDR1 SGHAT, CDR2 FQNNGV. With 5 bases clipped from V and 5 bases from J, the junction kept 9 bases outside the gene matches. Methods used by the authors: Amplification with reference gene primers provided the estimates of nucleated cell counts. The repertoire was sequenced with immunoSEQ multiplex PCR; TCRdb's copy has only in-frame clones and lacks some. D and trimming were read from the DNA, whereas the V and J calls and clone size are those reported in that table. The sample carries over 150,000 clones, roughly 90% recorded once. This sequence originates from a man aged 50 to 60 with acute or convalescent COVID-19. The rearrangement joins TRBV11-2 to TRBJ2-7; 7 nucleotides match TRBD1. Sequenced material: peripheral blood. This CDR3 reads CASSTSRGINEQYF. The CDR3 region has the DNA TGTGCCAGCAGCACCAGCAGGGGGATCAACGAGCAGTACTTC.